Below, one T cell receptor beta chain is given with its context. This sample is part of a study of PD-L1 blockade in urothelial cancer. Study information: Prior chemotherapy ranged from 0 to 3 regimens per patient.

Time point here: pretreatment peripheral blood. V was shortened by 7 bases and J by 4 bases, with 16 bases between the two germline ends. This CDR3 has 15 amino acids. Germline assignment: CDR1 LNHNV and CDR2 YYDKDF (reference sequence). Data came from immunoSEQ multiplex PCR; TCRdb stores just in-frame clones and leaves some out. Of tens of thousands of clones in the sample, 85% to 90% were seen once. This TCR was sampled from a man between 60 and 75 years old with urothelial cancer. This sequence joins TRBV15 and TRBJ2-2; D unresolved. Specimen: PBMCs, collected around atezolizumab (anti-PD-L1) treatment. The CDR3: CATMASGYGTGELFF. The CDR3 DNA follows: TGTGCCACCATGGCTTCGGGTTACGGCACCGGGGAGCTGTTTTTT.